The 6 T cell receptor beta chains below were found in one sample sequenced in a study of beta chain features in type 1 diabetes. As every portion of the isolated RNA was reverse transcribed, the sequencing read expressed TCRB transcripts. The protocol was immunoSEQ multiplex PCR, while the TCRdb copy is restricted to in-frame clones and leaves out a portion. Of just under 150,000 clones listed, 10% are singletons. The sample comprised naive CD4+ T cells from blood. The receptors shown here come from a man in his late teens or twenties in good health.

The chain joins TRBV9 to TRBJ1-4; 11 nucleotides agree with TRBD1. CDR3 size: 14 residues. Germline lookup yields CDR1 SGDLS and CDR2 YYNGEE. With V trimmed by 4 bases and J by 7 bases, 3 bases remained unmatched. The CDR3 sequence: CASSQDRGREKLFF. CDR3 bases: TGTGCCAGCAGCCAGGACAGGGGGCGTGAAAAACTGTTTTTT.

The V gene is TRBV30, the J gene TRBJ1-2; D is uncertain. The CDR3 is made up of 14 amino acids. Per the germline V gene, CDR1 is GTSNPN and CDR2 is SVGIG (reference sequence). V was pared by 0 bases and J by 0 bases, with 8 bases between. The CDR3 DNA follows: TGTGCCTGGAGTGTTTGGCAAACTAACTATGGCTACACCTTC. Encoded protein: CAWSVWQTNYGYTF.

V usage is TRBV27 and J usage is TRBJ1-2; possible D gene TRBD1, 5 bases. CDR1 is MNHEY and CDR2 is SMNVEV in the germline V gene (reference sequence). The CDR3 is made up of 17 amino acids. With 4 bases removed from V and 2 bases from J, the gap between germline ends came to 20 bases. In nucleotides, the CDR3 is TGTGCCAGCAGTTCCCTCGGGGGGAGAGGCTGGAACTATGGCTACACCTTC. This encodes CASSSLGGRGWNYGYTF.

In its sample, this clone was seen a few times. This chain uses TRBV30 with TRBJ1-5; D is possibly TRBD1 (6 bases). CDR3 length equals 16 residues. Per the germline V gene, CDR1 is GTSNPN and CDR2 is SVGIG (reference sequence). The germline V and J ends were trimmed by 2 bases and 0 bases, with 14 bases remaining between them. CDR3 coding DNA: TGTGCCTGGAGTCTCTACAGGGAGTATAGCAATCAGCCCCAGCATTTT. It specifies CAWSLYREYSNQPQHF.

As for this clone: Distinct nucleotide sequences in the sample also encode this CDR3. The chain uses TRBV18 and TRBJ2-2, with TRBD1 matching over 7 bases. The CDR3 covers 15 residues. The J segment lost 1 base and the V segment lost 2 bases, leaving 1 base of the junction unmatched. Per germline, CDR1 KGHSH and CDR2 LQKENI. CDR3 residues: CASSPRQGNTGELFF. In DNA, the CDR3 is TGTGCCAGCTCACCAAGACAGGGGAACACCGGGGAGCTGTTTTTT.

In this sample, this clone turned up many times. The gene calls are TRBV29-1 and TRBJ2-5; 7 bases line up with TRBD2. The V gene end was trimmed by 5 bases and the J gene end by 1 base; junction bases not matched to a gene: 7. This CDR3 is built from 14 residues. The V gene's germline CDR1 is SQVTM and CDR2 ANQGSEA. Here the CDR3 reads CSVRQRGPQETQYF. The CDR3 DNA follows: TGCAGCGTTCGGCAGCGGGGTCCCCAAGAGACCCAGTACTTC.